What follows are 16 T cell receptor beta chains derived from one specimen sequenced in a study of long-term antiretroviral therapy in people with HIV. This was the immunoSEQ v3.0 assay at survey level. Profiling relied on immunoSEQ multiplex PCR, and the TCRdb table lists in-frame clones only, not all of them. Of tens of thousands of clones in the sample, roughly 87% were seen once. This specimen was unsorted PBMCs, taken 1.1 years before starting antiretroviral therapy. The receptors derive from a woman aged 25 to 39 with HIV.

This clone was seen only a few times. The CDR3 nucleotides are TGTGCCAGCTCATCCAAACAGGGGGCAACGAGCGGGGAGCTGTTTTTT. Translated, it gives CASSSKQGATSGELFF. This chain joins TRBV18 and TRBJ2-2, with 9 bases lining up with TRBD1. Germline lookup yields CDR1 KGHSH and CDR2 LQKENI. The CDR3 spans 16 residues. V lost 5 bases and J lost 7; bases outside the gene matches: 11.

J is TRBJ2-5 and V is TRBV18; 7 bases line up with TRBD1. The CDR3 length is 15 residues. V was clipped by 5 bases and J by 0 bases; unmatched bases: 6. From germline, CDR1 is KGHSH and CDR2 LQKENI. CDR3 sequence (DNA): TGTGCCAGCTCATCCCGACAGGGAAACCAAGAGACCCAGTACTTC. This translates into CASSSRQGNQETQYF.

V usage is TRBV19 and J usage is TRBJ1-4; D call uncertain. V was trimmed by 3 bases and J by 8 bases, leaving 16 bases between them. CDR3 length equals 15 residues. CDR1 is LNHDA and CDR2 is SQIVND in the germline V gene (reference sequence). The DNA for the CDR3 is TGTGCCAGTAGTATGTCAGGTTACGCAAAAGAAAAACTGTTTTTT. Its protein is CASSMSGYAKEKLFF.

This clone was detected a few times. This rearrangement joins TRBV2 to TRBJ1-6, with TRBD1 matching 7 bases. CDR3 length: 15 residues. Germline lookup yields CDR1 SNHLY and CDR2 FYNNEI. The trim removed 6 bases at V and 7 bases at J, leaving 9 bases unmatched. The CDR3 protein is CASRTGPTPNSPLHF. The DNA of the CDR3 is TGTGCCAGCAGGACAGGGCCCACCCCGAATTCACCCCTCCACTTT.

The J gene is TRBJ1-2, the V gene TRBV5-5, with D possibly TRBD1 on 5 matching bases. V dropped 2 bases and J dropped 5 bases, with 16 bases sitting between them. This CDR3 is 15 amino acids long. The germline CDR1 and CDR2 sequences are SGHKS and YYEKEE (reference sequence). The CDR3 DNA sequence: TGTGCCAGCAGCTTACCAGGGTACCATGGGTATGGCTACACCTTC. It specifies CASSLPGYHGYGYTF.

This chain joins TRBV9 and TRBJ2-3, with 7 nucleotides matching TRBD2. This CDR3 is 16 amino acids long. The germline CDR1 and CDR2 sequences are SGDLS and YYNGEE. The V gene end was trimmed by 0 bases and the J gene end by 1 base; junction bases not matched to a gene: 5. The CDR3 sequence: CASSVDMGGGTDTQYF. CDR3 nucleotides: TGTGCCAGCAGCGTAGACATGGGGGGGGGCACAGATACGCAGTATTTT.

This rearrangement joins TRBV7-2 to TRBJ2-2, with TRBD2 matching over 8 bases. The J segment lost 4 bases and the V segment lost 5 bases, leaving 9 bases of the junction unmatched. This CDR3 has 16 amino acids. Germline V gene data show CDR1 as SGHTA and CDR2 as FQGNSA. The CDR3 sequence: CASSTRGGPITGELFF. CDR3 DNA: TGTGCCAGCAGCACCCGCGGGGGGCCAATCACCGGGGAGCTGTTTTTT.

This chain joins TRBV19 and TRBJ1-5; possible D gene TRBD1, 5 bases. Between the trimmed V and J ends, which lost 9 bases and 5 bases, there was a span of 17 bases. Germline-derived CDR1 and CDR2 are LNHDA and SQIVND (reference sequence). The CDR3 sequence is 14 residues long. The CDR3 spells CASRSDQGDQPQHF. DNA of the CDR3: TGTGCCAGCAGATCGGATCAGGGTGATCAGCCCCAGCATTTT.

The J gene is TRBJ2-2, the V gene TRBV7-8, with D unclear. The V and J ends lost 2 bases and 2 bases respectively, with 12 bases between them. CDR1 and CDR2 (germline): SGHVS, FQNEAQ. The CDR3 loop spans 16 amino acids. CDR3 sequence (DNA): TGTGCCAGCAGCTTAATAGGAGAACTCAACACCGGGGAGCTGTTTTTT. It translates to CASSLIGELNTGELFF.

The rearrangement uses TRBV5-1 and TRBJ1-2; 9 nucleotides align to TRBD1. The CDR3 contains 12 residues. Germline CDR1 is SGHRS and CDR2 is YFSETQ. V shed 7 bases and J 5 bases; nucleotides not matched to a gene: 3. Written as DNA, the CDR3 is TGCGCCAGCCGGACAGGGGAATATGGCTACACCTTC. It translates to CASRTGEYGYTF.

The genes are TRBV12-5 and TRBJ1-4; 8 bases align to TRBD1. The V and J ends lost 8 bases and 4 bases, in that order; junction bases with no gene match: 6. CDR3 length: 14 residues. Germline V gene data show CDR1 as LGHNT and CDR2 as FRNRAP. CDR3 loop: CASSQGANNEKLFF. CDR3 sequence (DNA): TGTGCTAGTAGCCAGGGGGCTAATAATGAAAAACTGTTTTTT.

The rearrangement uses TRBV7-3 and TRBJ1-2; D is undetermined. Trimming removed 5 bases at V and 3 bases at J, with 13 bases between. The CDR3 runs 14 residues. CDR1 SGHTA and CDR2 FQGTGA come from the germline V gene. The CDR3 reads CASSPGSAHYGYTF. The DNA for the CDR3 is TGTGCCAGCAGCCCCGGGTCTGCCCACTATGGCTACACCTTC. Combining the CDR3 with reference TRBV7-3 and TRBJ1-2 gives the whole variable domain GAGVSQTPSNKVTEKGKYVELRCDPISGHTALYWYRQSLGQGPEFLIYFQGTGAADDSGLPNDRFFAVRPEGSVSTLKIQRTERGDSAVYLCASSPGSAHYGYTFGSGTRLTVV.

The chain employs TRBV6-1 and TRBJ1-2; no clear D gene. The CDR3 runs to 13 residues. From germline, CDR1 is MNHNS and CDR2 SASEGT. Trimming pared 3 bases from V and 1 base from J, leaving 6 bases between. This CDR3 is CASSDRGNYGYTF. CDR3 coding DNA: TGTGCCAGCAGTGACCGGGGTAACTATGGCTACACCTTC.

The genes are TRBV6-1 and TRBJ1-1; the D is unclear. The CDR3 contains 15 residues. CDR1 and CDR2 from the germline V gene are MNHNS and SASEGT. Trimming took 1 base from V and 0 from J, leaving 9 bases between them. The CDR3 protein is CASSEVQILNTEAFF. DNA for the CDR3: TGTGCCAGCAGTGAAGTACAAATACTGAACACTGAAGCTTTCTTT.

The chain couples TRBV6-1 to TRBJ1-5, with 7 bases that match TRBD1. CDR3 length equals 15 residues. The junction had 7 bases not matched to a gene; V was cut back by 4 bases and J by 4 bases. Germline CDR1 MNHNS, CDR2 SASEGT. The CDR3 sequence is CASSATGAQNQPQHF. The CDR3 nucleotides are TGTGCCAGCAGTGCTACAGGGGCCCAAAATCAGCCCCAGCATTTT.

The chain carries TRBV5-5 and TRBJ1-2, with D unresolved. The CDR3 consists of 13 residues. Germline V CDR1 and CDR2: SGHKS, YYEKEE (reference sequence). Trimming stripped 0 bases from V and 7 bases from J, with 10 bases between. This chain's CDR3 is CASSLAGLSGYTF. In nucleotides, the CDR3 is TGTGCCAGCAGCTTGGCGGGGTTGTCTGGCTACACCTTC.